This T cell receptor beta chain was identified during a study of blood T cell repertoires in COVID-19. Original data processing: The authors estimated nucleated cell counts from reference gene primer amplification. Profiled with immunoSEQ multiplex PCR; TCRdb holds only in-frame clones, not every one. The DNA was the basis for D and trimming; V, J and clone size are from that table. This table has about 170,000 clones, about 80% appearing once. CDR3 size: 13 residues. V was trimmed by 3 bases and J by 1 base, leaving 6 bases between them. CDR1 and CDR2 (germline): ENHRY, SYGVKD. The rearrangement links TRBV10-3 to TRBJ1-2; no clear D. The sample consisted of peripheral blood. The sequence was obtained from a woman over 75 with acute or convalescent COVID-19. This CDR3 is CAISERSNYGYTF. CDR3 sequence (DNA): TGTGCCATCAGTGAACGGAGTAACTATGGCTACACCTTC.